This T cell receptor (beta chain) was obtained from a study of T-cell reconstitution after alpha-beta-depleted transplantation in children. Study-wide points: T-cell counts and diversity at one year following transplant were attributed mainly to newly produced T cells. Surviving recipient T cells and intrathymic progenitors accounted for some patients' high TCRbeta diversity at day 60. It was reported that alpha-beta T cells came from several hundred expanded graft clones (about two months after transplant).

The CDR3 is made up of 14 amino acids. The germline gives CDR1 SGHRS, CDR2 YFSETQ. V was trimmed by 0 bases and J by 9 bases, leaving 13 bases between them. Molecular barcoding with unique molecular identifiers was used for the TCRbeta library. One entry per CDR3 protein results from TCRdb running MiXCR on the PCR reads. The sample yields 77,000 or so distinct CDR3 sequences, 15% to 20% seen once. This clonotype was found a few times. The antigen is unknown. The sequencing here drew on PBMCs, mostly from graft donor cells, taken 360 days after TCRalphabeta/CD19-depleted stem cell transplant. This receptor was obtained from a male patient between 2 and 10 years old who had a stem cell transplant for acute lymphoblastic leukemia, so the T cells may come from the graft donor. The chain is built from TRBV5-1 and TRBJ2-1, with TRBD2 as a possible D gene (6 bases). CDR3 sequence (DNA): TGCGCCAGCAGCTTGGCCGGGGGAGGTAGTGAGCAGTTCTTC. The encoded protein is CASSLAGGGSEQFF.